A single sample gave rise to the 5 T cell receptor beta chains below, sequenced in a study of cytomegalovirus exposure and HLA in healthy donors. Method: immunoSEQ multiplex PCR; TCRdb's copy keeps in-frame clones and lacks some. The repertoire holds around 98,000 clones, roughly 89% seen once, with 3.9% in the top ten. The source material was PBMCs. These receptors were obtained from a woman in her 30s in good health and CMV-seronegative.

This chain uses TRBV29-1 with TRBJ1-1; maybe TRBD1 (6 bases). The V end was cut by 4 bases, the J end by 8 bases, with 8 bases between. The CDR3 extends over 10 amino acids. Germline assignment: CDR1 SQVTM and CDR2 ANQGSEA. The CDR3 loop reads CSVATGEAFF. The CDR3 nucleotides read TGCAGCGTTGCCACAGGGGAAGCTTTCTTT.

The V and J genes are TRBV28 and TRBJ1-1; weak D call: TRBD1 (5 bases). The V and J ends lost 5 bases and 8 bases respectively, with 9 bases between them. The CDR3 runs to 11 residues. The germline V gene has CDR1 MDHEN and CDR2 SYDVKM. DNA for the CDR3: TGTGCCAGCAGTCCTTACAGGGAAGCTTTCTTT. It codes for CASSPYREAFF.

This clone is a singleton in its sample. This chain uses TRBV2 with TRBJ1-1, with D hard to call. The CDR3 covers 12 residues. V shed 4 bases and J shed 10 bases, with 13 bases lying between them. The germline CDR1 and CDR2 sequences are SNHLY and FYNNEI. This chain's CDR3 is CASSGIPTTAFF. The DNA of the CDR3 is TGTGCCAGCAGTGGAATCCCTACCACAGCTTTCTTT.

The chain is built from TRBV6-4 and TRBJ2-7; possibly TRBD1 for D (7 bases). Per the germline V gene, CDR1 is MRHNA and CDR2 is SNTAGT. The CDR3 is 14 residues long. V gave up 11 bases and J gave up 0 bases, with 17 bases separating them. CDR3 protein: CAHPPGDSSYEQYF. The CDR3 nucleotides read TGTGCCCACCCTCCGGGGGACAGCTCCTACGAGCAGTACTTC.

The J gene is TRBJ2-7, the V gene TRBV5-8, with D possibly being TRBD1 (5 bases). The CDR3 totals 13 residues. The germline V gene has CDR1 SGHTS and CDR2 YDEGEE. The germline V and J ends were trimmed by 2 bases and 5 bases, with 11 bases remaining between them. The CDR3 sequence: CASSFARVDEQYF. Here the CDR3 DNA reads TGTGCCAGCAGCTTCGCCAGGGTTGACGAGCAGTACTTC.